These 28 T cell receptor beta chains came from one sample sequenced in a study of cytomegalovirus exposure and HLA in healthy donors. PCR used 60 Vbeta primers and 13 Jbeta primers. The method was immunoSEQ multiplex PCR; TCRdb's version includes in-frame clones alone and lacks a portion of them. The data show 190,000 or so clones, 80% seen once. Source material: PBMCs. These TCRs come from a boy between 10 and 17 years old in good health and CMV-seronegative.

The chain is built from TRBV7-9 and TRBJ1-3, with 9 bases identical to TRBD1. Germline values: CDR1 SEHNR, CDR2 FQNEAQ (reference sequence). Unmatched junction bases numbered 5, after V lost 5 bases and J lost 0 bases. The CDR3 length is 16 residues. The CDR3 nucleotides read TGTGCCAGCAGCCCGGGACAGGGAAGCTCTGGAAACACCATATATTTT. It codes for CASSPGQGSSGNTIYF.

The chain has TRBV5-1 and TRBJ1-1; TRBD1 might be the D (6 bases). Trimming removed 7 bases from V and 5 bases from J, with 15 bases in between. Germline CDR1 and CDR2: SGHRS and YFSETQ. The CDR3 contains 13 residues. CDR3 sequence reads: CASGQGPGTEAFF. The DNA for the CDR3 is TGCGCCAGCGGCCAGGGGCCGGGAACTGAAGCTTTCTTT.

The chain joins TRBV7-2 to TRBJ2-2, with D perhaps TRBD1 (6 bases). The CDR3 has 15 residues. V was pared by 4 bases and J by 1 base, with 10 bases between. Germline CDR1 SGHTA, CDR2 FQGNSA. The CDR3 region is CASSSETGNTGELFF. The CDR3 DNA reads TGTGCCAGCAGCTCGGAGACAGGGAACACCGGGGAGCTGTTTTTT.

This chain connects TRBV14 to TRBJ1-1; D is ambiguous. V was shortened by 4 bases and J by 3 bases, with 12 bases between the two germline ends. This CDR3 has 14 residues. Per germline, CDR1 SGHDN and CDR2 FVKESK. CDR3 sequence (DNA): TGTGCCAGCAGCCGCGAGAGGAGAGACACTGAAGCTTTCTTT. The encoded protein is CASSRERRDTEAFF.

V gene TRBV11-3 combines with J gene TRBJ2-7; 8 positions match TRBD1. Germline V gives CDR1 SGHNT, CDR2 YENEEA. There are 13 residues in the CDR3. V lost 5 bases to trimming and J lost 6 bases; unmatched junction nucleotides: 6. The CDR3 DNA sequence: TGTGCCAGCAGCCCAGGGGGCCCAGCCGAGCAGTACTTC. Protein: CASSPGGPAEQYF.

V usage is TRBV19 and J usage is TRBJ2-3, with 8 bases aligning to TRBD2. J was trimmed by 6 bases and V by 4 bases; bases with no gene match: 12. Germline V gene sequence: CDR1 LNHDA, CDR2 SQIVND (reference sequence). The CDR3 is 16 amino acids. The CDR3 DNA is TGTGCCAGTAGTAGTTCAGCGGGAGAGCCTGGGGATACGCAGTATTTT. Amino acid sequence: CASSSSAGEPGDTQYF.

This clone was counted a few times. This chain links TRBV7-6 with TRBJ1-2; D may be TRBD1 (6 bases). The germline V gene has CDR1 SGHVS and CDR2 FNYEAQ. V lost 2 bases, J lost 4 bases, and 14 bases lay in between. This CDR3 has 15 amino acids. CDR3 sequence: CASSLRGQSSYGYTF. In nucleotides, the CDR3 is TGTGCCAGCAGCTTACGCGGACAGTCCTCCTATGGCTACACCTTC.

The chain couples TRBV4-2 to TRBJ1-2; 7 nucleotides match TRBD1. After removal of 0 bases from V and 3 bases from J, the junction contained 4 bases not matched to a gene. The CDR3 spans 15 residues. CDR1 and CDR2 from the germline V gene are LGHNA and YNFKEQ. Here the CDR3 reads CASSQDPGGDYGYTF. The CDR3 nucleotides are TGTGCCAGCAGCCAAGACCCAGGGGGAGACTATGGCTACACCTTC.

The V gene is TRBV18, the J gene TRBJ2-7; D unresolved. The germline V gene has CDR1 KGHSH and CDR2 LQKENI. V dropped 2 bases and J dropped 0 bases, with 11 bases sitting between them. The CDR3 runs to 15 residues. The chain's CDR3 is CASSPEQVSSYEQYF. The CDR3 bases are TGTGCCAGCTCACCAGAGCAGGTGAGCTCCTACGAGCAGTACTTC.

In DNA form, the CDR3 reads TGTGCCAGCAGCTTGGGAGGAAAAGAGACCCAGTACTTC. This sequence encodes CASSLGGKETQYF. The J gene is TRBJ2-5, the V gene TRBV5-4; D is undetermined. The CDR3 spans 13 residues. Trimming cost V 0 bases and J 3 bases, with 6 bases left between them. CDR1 is SGHNT, CDR2 YYREEE, per germline (reference sequence).

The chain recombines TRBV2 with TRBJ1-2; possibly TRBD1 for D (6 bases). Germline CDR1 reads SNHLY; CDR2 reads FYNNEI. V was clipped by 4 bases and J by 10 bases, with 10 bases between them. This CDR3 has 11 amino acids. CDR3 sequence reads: CASSVPGDYTF. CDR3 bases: TGTGCCAGCAGTGTTCCAGGGGACTACACCTTC.

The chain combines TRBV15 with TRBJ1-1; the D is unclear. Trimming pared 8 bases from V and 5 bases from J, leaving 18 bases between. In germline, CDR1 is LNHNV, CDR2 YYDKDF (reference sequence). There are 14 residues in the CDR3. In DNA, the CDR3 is TGTGCCACCCAAACATCCCGGGAAGTGACTGAAGCTTTCTTT. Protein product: CATQTSREVTEAFF.

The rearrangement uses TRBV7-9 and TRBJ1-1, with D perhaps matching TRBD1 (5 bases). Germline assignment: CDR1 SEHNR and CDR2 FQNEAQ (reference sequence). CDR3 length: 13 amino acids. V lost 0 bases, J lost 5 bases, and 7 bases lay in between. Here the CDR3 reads CASSLAPGTEAFF. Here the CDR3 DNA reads TGTGCCAGCAGCTTAGCGCCAGGGACTGAAGCTTTCTTT. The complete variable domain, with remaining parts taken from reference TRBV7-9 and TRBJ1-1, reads DTGVSQNPRHKITKRGQNVTFRCDPISEHNRLYWYRQTLGQGPEFLTYFQNEAQLEKSRLLSDRFSAERPKGSFSTLEIQRTEQGDSAMYLCASSLAPGTEAFFGQGTRLTVV.

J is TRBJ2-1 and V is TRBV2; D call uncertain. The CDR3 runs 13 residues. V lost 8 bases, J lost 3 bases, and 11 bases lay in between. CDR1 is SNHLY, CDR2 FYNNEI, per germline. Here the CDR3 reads CASERLRYNEQFF. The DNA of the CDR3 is TGTGCCAGCGAGAGACTCCGCTACAATGAGCAGTTCTTC.

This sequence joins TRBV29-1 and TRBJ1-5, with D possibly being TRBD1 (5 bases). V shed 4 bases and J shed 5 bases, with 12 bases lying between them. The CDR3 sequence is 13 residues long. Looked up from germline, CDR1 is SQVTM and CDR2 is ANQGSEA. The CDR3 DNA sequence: TGCAGCGTTGCTGGTCAGGGTGATCAGCCCCAGCATTTT. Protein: CSVAGQGDQPQHF. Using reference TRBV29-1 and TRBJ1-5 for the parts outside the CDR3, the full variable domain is SAVISQKPSRDICQRGTSLTIQCQVDSQVTMMFWYRQQPGQSLTLIATANQGSEATYESGFVIDKFPISRPNLTFSTLTVSNMSPEDSSIYLCSVAGQGDQPQHFGDGTRLSIL.

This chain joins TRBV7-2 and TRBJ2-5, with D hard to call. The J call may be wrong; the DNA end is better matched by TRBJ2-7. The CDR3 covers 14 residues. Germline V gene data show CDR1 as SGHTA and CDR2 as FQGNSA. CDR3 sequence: CASSLDMSEDEQYF. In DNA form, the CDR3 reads TGTGCCAGCAGCTTAGACATGAGCGAAGACGAGCAGTACTTC.

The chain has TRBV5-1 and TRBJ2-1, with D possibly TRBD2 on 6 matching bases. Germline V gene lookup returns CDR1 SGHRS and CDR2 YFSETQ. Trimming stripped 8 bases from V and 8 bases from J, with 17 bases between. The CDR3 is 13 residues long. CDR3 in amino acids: CASTSGGGDEQFF. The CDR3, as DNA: TGCGCCAGTACTTCCGGGGGAGGAGATGAGCAGTTCTTC.

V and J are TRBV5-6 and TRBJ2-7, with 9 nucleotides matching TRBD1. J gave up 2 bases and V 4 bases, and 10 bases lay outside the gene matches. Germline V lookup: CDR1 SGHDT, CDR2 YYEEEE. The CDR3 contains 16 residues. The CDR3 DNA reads TGTGCCAGCAGCCCCGGGACAGGGAGTCCCACCTACGAGCAGTACTTC. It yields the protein CASSPGTGSPTYEQYF.

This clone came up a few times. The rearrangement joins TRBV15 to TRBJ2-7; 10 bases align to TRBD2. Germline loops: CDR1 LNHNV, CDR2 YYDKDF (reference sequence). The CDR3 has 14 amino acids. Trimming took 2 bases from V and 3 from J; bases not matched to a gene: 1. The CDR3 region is CATSRLAGDYEQYF. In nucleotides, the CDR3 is TGTGCCACCAGCAGACTAGCGGGGGACTACGAGCAGTACTTC.

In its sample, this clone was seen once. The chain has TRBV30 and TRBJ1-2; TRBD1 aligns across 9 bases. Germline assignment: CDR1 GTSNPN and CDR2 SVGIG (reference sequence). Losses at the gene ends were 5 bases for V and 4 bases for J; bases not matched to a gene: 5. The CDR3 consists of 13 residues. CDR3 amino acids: CAWDRDRAYGYTF. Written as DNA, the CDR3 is TGTGCCTGGGACCGGGACAGGGCCTATGGCTACACCTTC.

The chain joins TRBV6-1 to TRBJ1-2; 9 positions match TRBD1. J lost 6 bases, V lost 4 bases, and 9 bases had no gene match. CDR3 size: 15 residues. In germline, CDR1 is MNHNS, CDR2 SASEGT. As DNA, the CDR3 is TGTGCCAGCAGTGCCGCCGGGACAGGGAACCATGGCTACACCTTC. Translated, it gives CASSAAGTGNHGYTF.

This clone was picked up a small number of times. DNA for the CDR3: TGTGCCAGCAGCCCCGGGGCAGCGGGGGGGCAAGAGACCCAGTACTTC. This gives the protein CASSPGAAGGQETQYF. V usage is TRBV4-2 and J usage is TRBJ2-5; 10 bases fit TRBD2. V was pared by 4 bases and J by 2 bases, with 7 bases of the junction left unmatched. The CDR3 length is 16 residues. Germline-derived CDR1 and CDR2 are LGHNA and YNFKEQ.

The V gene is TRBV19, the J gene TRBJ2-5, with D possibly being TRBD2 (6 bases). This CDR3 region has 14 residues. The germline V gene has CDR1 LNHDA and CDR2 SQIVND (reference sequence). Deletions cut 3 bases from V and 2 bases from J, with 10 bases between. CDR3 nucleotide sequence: TGTGCCAGTAGTATTCCGGGGGAACAAGAGACCCAGTACTTC. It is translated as CASSIPGEQETQYF.

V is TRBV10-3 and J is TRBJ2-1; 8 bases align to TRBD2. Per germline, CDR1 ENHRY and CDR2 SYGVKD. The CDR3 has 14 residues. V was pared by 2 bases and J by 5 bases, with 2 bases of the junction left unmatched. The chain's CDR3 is CAISEGTSNNEQFF. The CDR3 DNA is TGTGCCATCAGTGAGGGGACTAGTAACAATGAGCAGTTCTTC.

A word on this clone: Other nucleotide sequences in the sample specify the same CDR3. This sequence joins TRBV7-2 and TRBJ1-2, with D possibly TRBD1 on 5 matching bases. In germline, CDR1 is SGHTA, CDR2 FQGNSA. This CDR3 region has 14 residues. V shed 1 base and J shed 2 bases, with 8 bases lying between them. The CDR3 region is CASSLGQGNYGYTF. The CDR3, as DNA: TGTGCCAGCAGCTTAGGGCAGGGAAACTATGGCTACACCTTC.

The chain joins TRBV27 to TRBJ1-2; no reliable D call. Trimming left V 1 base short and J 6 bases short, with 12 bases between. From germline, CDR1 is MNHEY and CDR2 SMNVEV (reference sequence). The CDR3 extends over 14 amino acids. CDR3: CASSLYLGEHGYTF. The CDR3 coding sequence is TGTGCCAGCAGTTTATACCTCGGAGAGCATGGCTACACCTTC.

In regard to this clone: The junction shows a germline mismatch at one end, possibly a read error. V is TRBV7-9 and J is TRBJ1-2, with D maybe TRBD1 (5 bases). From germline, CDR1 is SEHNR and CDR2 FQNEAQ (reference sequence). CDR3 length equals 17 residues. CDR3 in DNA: TGTTCCAGCAGCCTCTCGGCTTCAGGGAGGGCCGGGTCCGGCTACACCTTC. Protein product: CSSSLSASGRAGSGYTF.

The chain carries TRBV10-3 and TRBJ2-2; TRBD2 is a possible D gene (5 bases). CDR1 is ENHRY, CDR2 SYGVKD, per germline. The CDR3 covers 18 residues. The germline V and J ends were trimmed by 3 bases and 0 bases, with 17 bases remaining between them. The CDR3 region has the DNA TGTGCCATCAGTGATCTCGGACGGGGTATTACGAACACCGGGGAGCTGTTTTTT. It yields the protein CAISDLGRGITNTGELFF.